Listed here are 29 T cell receptor beta chains from one sample, sequenced in a study of blood T cell repertoires in COVID-19 (dated by TCRdb to about 2020). The library was prepared using the immunoSEQ multiplex PCR assay. The source is immuneACCESS, and TCRdb retained only in-frame sequences with V and J called. Part of the clones is not carried over; for the studies checked, unresolved V genes explain less than half of this, and the remainder is unexplained. For this sample there are approximately 19,000 clones; about 90% appear just once. In total, the top ten clones hold approximately 5% of the sample. The sequenced sample consisted of peripheral blood. These receptors all come from a human donor in a cohort sampled during active COVID-19.

The chain has TRBV3-1 (or the pseudogene TRBV3-2) and TRBJ2-1, with 9 nucleotides matching TRBD2. Germline values: CDR1 LGHDT, CDR2 YNNKEL (reference sequence). Trimming removed 0 bases from V and 4 bases from J; junction bases left unmatched: 10. The CDR3 has 18 amino acids. The CDR3 is CASSQEGAGGVIYNEQFF. CDR3 DNA sequence: TGTGCCAGCAGCCAAGAAGGGGCGGGAGGGGTAATTTACAATGAGCAGTTCTTC.

V gene TRBV7-2 combines with J gene TRBJ2-7; a possible D gene is TRBD1 (6 bases). The germline gives CDR1 SGHTA, CDR2 FQGNSA. With 5 bases removed from V and 2 bases from J, the gap between germline ends came to 16 bases. The CDR3 is made up of 15 amino acids. CDR3 loop: CASSQGPGFTYEQYF. The CDR3 nucleotides are TGTGCCAGCAGCCAGGGGCCAGGGTTCACCTACGAGCAGTACTTC.

Here the CDR3 reads CASSGQGSKLFF. DNA for the CDR3: TGTGCCAGCAGTGGACAGGGAAGTAAGCTGTTTTTT. V gene TRBV12-3 or TRBV12-4 combines with J gene TRBJ2-2; 8 bases fit TRBD1. The CDR3 consists of 12 residues. After removal of 5 bases from V and 12 bases from J, the junction contained 5 bases not matched to a gene.

The chain is built from TRBV27 and TRBJ2-2; 9 positions agree with TRBD1. Unmatched junction bases numbered 8, after V lost 6 bases and J lost 3 bases. Germline loops: CDR1 MNHEY, CDR2 SMNVEV (reference sequence). The CDR3 contains 16 residues. The chain's CDR3 is CASRSSGTGYTGELFF. CDR3 nucleotides: TGTGCCAGCAGATCCTCCGGGACAGGGTACACCGGGGAGCTGTTTTTT.

This chain links TRBV12-3 or TRBV12-4 with TRBJ2-3; TRBD2 agrees at 7 bases. V was clipped by 6 bases and J by 2 bases; unmatched bases: 2. The CDR3 sequence is 13 residues long. This CDR3 is CASSRDYTDTQYF. Written as DNA, the CDR3 is TGTGCCAGCAGCCGGGACTACACAGATACGCAGTATTTT.

This clone came up a few times. This chain uses TRBV5-6 with TRBJ2-3; 8 bases line up with TRBD2. Germline-derived CDR1 and CDR2 are SGHDT and YYEEEE. V lost 1 base, J lost 5 bases, and 6 bases stayed unmatched. CDR3 length: 15 amino acids. The CDR3: CASSLSSGRKDTQYF. CDR3 DNA sequence: TGTGCCAGCAGCTTGAGCAGCGGGAGAAAAGATACGCAGTATTTT.

The V call is TRBV18, the J call TRBJ2-5; possibly TRBD1 for D (5 bases). The CDR3 has 15 residues. The germline gives CDR1 KGHSH, CDR2 LQKENI. The V and J ends lost 1 base and 1 base respectively, with 10 bases between them. CDR3 bases: TGTGCCAGCTCACCACTGACGGACACCCAAGAGACCCAGTACTTC. It is translated as CASSPLTDTQETQYF.

V usage is TRBV19 and J usage is TRBJ1-1; 9 bases agree with TRBD1. Germline CDR1 LNHDA, CDR2 SQIVND (reference sequence). J gave up 3 bases and V 5 bases, and 7 bases lay outside the gene matches. This CDR3 spans 15 amino acids. The DNA for the CDR3 is TGTGCCAGTAGTCTGGGGACAGGGTTGGACACTGAAGCTTTCTTT. Encoded protein: CASSLGTGLDTEAFF.

The rearrangement uses TRBV2 and TRBJ2-1; 11 bases are shared with TRBD2. With 6 bases clipped from V and 7 bases from J, the junction kept 8 bases outside the gene matches. The CDR3 length is 15 residues. CDR1 is SNHLY, CDR2 FYNNEI, per germline. The CDR3 loop reads CASSPTSGSGNEQFF. The CDR3 nucleotides are TGTGCCAGCAGCCCCACTAGCGGGAGTGGGAATGAGCAGTTCTTC.

V is TRBV6-2 or TRBV6-3 and J is TRBJ2-1, with D uncertain. CDR1 is MNHEY, CDR2 SVGEGT, per germline. There are 14 residues in the CDR3. Trimming pared 2 bases from V and 6 bases from J, leaving 11 bases between. The CDR3 region is CASSYHSSLNEQFF. CDR3 bases: TGTGCCAGCAGTTACCACTCGAGTCTCAATGAGCAGTTCTTC.

CDR3 coding DNA: TGTGCCAGCAAGAGGGATCTGAGGGAGCAGTACTTC. Translation gives CASKRDLREQYF. This chain uses TRBV6-5 with TRBJ2-7; D is perhaps TRBD2 (5 bases). The CDR3 runs 12 residues. CDR1 is MNHEY, CDR2 SVGAGI, per germline. V lost 7 bases to trimming and J lost 7 bases, with 14 bases between them.

The genes are TRBV5-6 and TRBJ1-5, with D possibly matching TRBD1 (6 bases). From germline, CDR1 is SGHDT and CDR2 YYEEEE. V was trimmed by 2 bases and J by 2 bases, leaving 8 bases between them. The CDR3 covers 14 residues. CDR3 in amino acids: CASSFRGRNQPQHF. The CDR3 DNA reads as TGTGCCAGCAGCTTCAGGGGTCGCAATCAGCCCCAGCATTTT.

The rearrangement links TRBV11-2 to TRBJ2-7; D remains unclear. Trimming removed 5 bases from V and 3 bases from J, with 5 bases in between. There are 11 residues in the CDR3. Germline V gives CDR1 SGHAT, CDR2 FQNNGV. The DNA of the CDR3 is TGTGCCAGCAGCCCCTACTACGAGCAGTACTTC. It yields the protein CASSPYYEQYF.

The CDR3 is CATHSSGSFDEQFF. The CDR3 DNA reads TGTGCCACGCACTCTAGCGGGAGTTTCGATGAGCAGTTCTTC. This rearrangement joins TRBV28 to TRBJ2-1; TRBD2 agrees at 10 bases. Germline V gene lookup returns CDR1 MDHEN and CDR2 SYDVKM. Trimming took 10 bases from V and 8 from J; bases not matched to a gene: 11. The CDR3 spans 14 residues.

The genes are TRBV5-1 and TRBJ2-5; 7 bases line up with TRBD2. CDR3 length: 15 amino acids. CDR1 and CDR2 (germline): SGHRS, YFSETQ. V was pared by 0 bases and J by 3 bases, with 5 bases of the junction left unmatched. Here the CDR3 DNA reads TGCGCCAGCAGCTTGGAGTCTAGCGGAGAAGAGACCCAGTACTTC. Translation: CASSLESSGEETQYF.

The chain employs TRBV27 and TRBJ1-2, with a possible D match to TRBD1 (5 bases). The germline V and J ends were trimmed by 5 bases and 0 bases, with 10 bases remaining between them. CDR3 length: 14 residues. In germline, CDR1 is MNHEY, CDR2 SMNVEV (reference sequence). The CDR3 loop reads CASSPGITNYGYTF. CDR3 coding DNA: TGTGCCAGCAGTCCAGGGATAACTAACTATGGCTACACCTTC.

Here the CDR3 reads CASSPEREGPYEQYF. CDR3 sequence (DNA): TGTGCCAGCAGCCCGGAGCGGGAGGGCCCTTACGAGCAGTACTTC. This rearrangement joins TRBV4-2 to TRBJ2-7; 10 nucleotides line up with TRBD2. V shed 4 bases, J shed 4 bases, and the junction held 7 bases outside the gene matches. The CDR3 is 15 amino acids. Germline V lookup: CDR1 LGHNA, CDR2 YNFKEQ.

The chain combines TRBV7-3 with TRBJ2-7, with 7 bases aligning to TRBD1. J gave up 6 bases and V 4 bases, and 6 bases lay outside the gene matches. The CDR3 consists of 13 residues. CDR1 and CDR2 from the germline V gene are SGHTA and FQGTGA. This chain's CDR3 is CASSSTGQGEQYF. The CDR3 nucleotides read TGTGCCAGCAGCTCGACAGGGCAAGGCGAGCAGTACTTC.

Only a few counts were recorded for this clone. The chain joins TRBV5-1 to TRBJ2-1; 8 positions match TRBD2. V gave up 0 bases and J gave up 6 bases; unmatched junction bases: 8. The CDR3 runs 16 residues. Germline values: CDR1 SGHRS, CDR2 YFSETQ. The CDR3 reads CASSLGGSGSFNEQFF. The CDR3 DNA follows: TGCGCCAGCAGCTTGGGGGGGAGCGGGAGTTTCAATGAGCAGTTCTTC.

The CDR3 loop reads CATSRDFEVHEQYF. The CDR3 DNA reads as TGTGCCACCAGCAGAGACTTCGAGGTCCACGAGCAGTACTTC. The chain carries TRBV15 and TRBJ2-7; D remains unclear. Germline V lookup: CDR1 LNHNV, CDR2 YYDKDF (reference sequence). The V gene lost 0 bases and the J gene lost 5 bases, with 11 bases spanning the gap. CDR3 length equals 14 residues.

V is TRBV9 and J is TRBJ1-1; D uncertain. The CDR3 consists of 14 residues. V was pared by 6 bases and J by 1 base, with 13 bases between. Germline lookup yields CDR1 SGDLS and CDR2 YYNGEE. In DNA, the CDR3 is TGTGCCAGCACCGCGGGCATGAGGAACACTGAAGCTTTCTTT. Protein sequence: CASTAGMRNTEAFF. Full variable domain (missing parts from reference TRBV9 and TRBJ1-1): DSGVTQTPKHLITATGQRVTLRCSPRSGDLSVYWYQQSLDQGLQFLIQYYNGEERAKGNILERFSAQQFPDLHSELNLSSLELGDSALYFCASTAGMRNTEAFFGQGTRLTVV.

This chain links TRBV11-2 with TRBJ1-6; a weak D match, TRBD1 (5 bases). There are 15 residues in the CDR3. V lost 5 bases, J lost 10 bases, and 18 bases lay in between. Per the germline V gene, CDR1 is SGHAT and CDR2 is FQNNGV. CDR3 coding DNA: TGTGCCAGCAGCCTGGGGGGAAGGTTGGGGTCACCCCTCCACTTT. It yields the protein CASSLGGRLGSPLHF.

In this sample, this clone turned up a few times. This chain uses TRBV5-1 with TRBJ1-6, with TRBD1 as a possible D gene (6 bases). Germline CDR1 and CDR2: SGHRS and YFSETQ. This CDR3 contains 14 residues. Trimming took off 4 bases at V and 10 bases at J, with 15 bases between the two ends. As DNA, the CDR3 is TGCGCCAGCAGCCCGGGGCCAGGGGTCTCACCCCTCCACTTT. Its protein product is CASSPGPGVSPLHF.

The V gene is TRBV28, the J gene TRBJ2-5; the match to TRBD1 covers 9 bases. This CDR3 contains 15 residues. Germline V gene sequence: CDR1 MDHEN, CDR2 SYDVKM. V lost 9 bases, J lost 2 bases, and 10 bases stayed unmatched. The CDR3 loop is CASLEGQGLQETQYF. The CDR3 DNA follows: TGTGCCAGTTTAGAGGGACAGGGTCTACAAGAGACCCAGTACTTC.

This chain joins TRBV6-2 or TRBV6-3 and TRBJ2-3, with D hard to call. This CDR3 comprises 11 residues. The V gene's germline CDR1 is MNHEY and CDR2 SVGEGT. V dropped 4 bases and J dropped 6 bases, with 5 bases sitting between them. The CDR3 loop is CASSSFDTQYF. The CDR3 region has the DNA TGTGCCAGCAGTTCTTTCGATACGCAGTATTTT.

The gene calls are TRBV7-9 and TRBJ1-1; 8 bases map to TRBD1. Germline trimming cut 5 bases from V and 1 base from J; bases unmatched to any gene: 9. CDR1 is SEHNR and CDR2 is FQNEAQ in the germline V gene (reference sequence). CDR3 length: 16 amino acids. CDR3 in amino acids: CASSNDLDRGNTEAFF. The CDR3 region has the DNA TGTGCCAGCAGCAACGATCTAGACAGGGGGAACACTGAAGCTTTCTTT.

J is TRBJ1-5 and V is TRBV30; no definite D call. The CDR3 is 13 amino acids. Trimming cost V 0 bases and J 4 bases, with 7 bases left between them. The germline gives CDR1 GTSNPN, CDR2 SVGIG (reference sequence). The CDR3 sequence: CAWSVGPNQPQHF. Written as DNA, the CDR3 is TGTGCCTGGAGTGTGGGCCCGAATCAGCCCCAGCATTTT.

This clone appeared a single time. This sequence joins TRBV5-1 and TRBJ2-1; a weak D match, TRBD1 (6 bases). Trimming removed 4 bases from V and 3 bases from J, with 14 bases in between. This CDR3 is 15 amino acids long. Germline assignment: CDR1 SGHRS and CDR2 YFSETQ. DNA for the CDR3: TGCGCCAGCAGCCTAGAGACAGGTCACTACAATGAGCAGTTCTTC. It is translated as CASSLETGHYNEQFF.

V is TRBV5-4 and J is TRBJ2-1; 8 nucleotides align to TRBD2. Germline CDR1 is SGHNT and CDR2 is YYREEE (reference sequence). CDR3 length: 14 residues. Trimming took 5 bases from V and 7 from J; bases not matched to a gene: 8. In DNA form, the CDR3 reads TGTGCCAGCAGAAAAGCGGGAGAACATAATGAGCAGTTCTTC. Its translation: CASRKAGEHNEQFF.